This is a list of T cell receptor beta chains from one sample in a study of T-cell reconstitution after alpha-beta-depleted transplantation in children. TCRdb re-called the PCR reads with MiXCR, one entry per CDR3 protein. The sample consists of about 690,000 distinct CDR3 sequences, around 17% of them appearing once. Sample: PBMCs from the stem cell graft donor, taken from the stem cell graft. These TCRs come from a human donor who donated a stem cell graft to a child with acute myeloid leukemia. Both conserved end residues are part of each CDR3. Fields, in order: D gene, J gene, clone size, V gene, CDR3 DNA, CDR3 protein. D genes are given only for firm matches. A clone size is listed for some rows: how often the clone was seen (once, few, many), or a class if it is expanded.

-,TRBJ1-4,-,TRBV12-3/TRBV12-4,TGTGCCAGCAGTTTCGACAGCCGTAATGAAAAACTGTTTTTT,CASSFDSRNEKLFF
-,TRBJ2-7,-,TRBV25-1,TGTGCCAGCAGTGATCCGGACGTCCGTGCCTACGAGCAGTACTTC,CASSDPDVRAYEQYF
-,TRBJ1-6,many,TRBV6-5,TGTGCCAGCAGTTACGGTCGGGGCAGGGGCAATTCACCCCTCCACTTT,CASSYGRGRGNSPLHF
-,TRBJ1-5,few,TRBV6-1,TGTGCCAGCAGCTGGGAGGGCTGGAGCAATCAGCCCCAGCATTTT,CASSWEGWSNQPQHF
-,TRBJ2-2,many,TRBV20-1,TGCAGTGCTTACCAGATTAAGAGGACCGGGGAGCTGTTTTTT,CSAYQIKRTGELFF
TRBD2,TRBJ2-1,many,TRBV9,TGTGCCAGCAGCAAAGGACTAGCGGGGCAAAGGGGCAATGAGCAGTTCTTC,CASSKGLAGQRGNEQFF
TRBD1,TRBJ2-7,many,TRBV29-1,TGCAGCGTTGTTCCGGGACAGGGTGCCTACGAGCAGTACTTC,CSVVPGQGAYEQYF
-,TRBJ2-1,few,TRBV5-1,TGCGCCAGCAGCTTGGTCATTAGGAGCTCCTACAATGAGCAGTTCTTC,CASSLVIRSSYNEQFF
-,TRBJ2-1,many,TRBV27,TGTGCCAGCAGTTTAAGATCCTACAATGAGCAGTTCTTC,CASSLRSYNEQFF
-,TRBJ2-3,many,TRBV20-1,TGCAGTGCTAGCCCAACAGGGGGGGACACAGATACGCAGTATTTT,CSASPTGGDTDTQYF
TRBD1,TRBJ2-3,many,TRBV12-3/TRBV12-4,TGTGCCAGCAGTTTAGGACAGGGTCGGGATACGCAGTATTTT,CASSLGQGRDTQYF
TRBD1,TRBJ1-1,-,TRBV15,TGTGCCACCAGCAGGACGACAGGGGGGAGTGGCGCTTTCTTT,CATSRTTGGSGAFF
-,TRBJ2-1,-,TRBV15,TGTGCCACCAGCAGAGGCGCAGGCGGGACTTCAAATGAGCAGTTCTTC,CATSRGAGGTSNEQFF
-,TRBJ2-1,many,TRBV5-1,TGCGCCAGCAGCTTGGTGGCAGGGCCGAACAATGAGCAGTTCTTC,CASSLVAGPNNEQFF
-,TRBJ2-1,-,TRBV20-1,TGCAGTGCTATCGAGGGGCGGTGGGGGAACAATGAGCAGTTCTTC,CSAIEGRWGNNEQFF
TRBD1,TRBJ2-5,few,TRBV6-5,TGTGCCAGTGGCCGGGACAGCGGCTTACAAGAGACCCAGTACTTC,CASGRDSGLQETQYF
-,TRBJ2-1,-,TRBV5-5,TGTGCCAGCAGCTTCAGGGACCTCTCCTACAATGAGCAGTTCTTC,CASSFRDLSYNEQFF
-,TRBJ1-5,many,TRBV27,TGTGCCAGCAGTCAACAGGGCCGGGGAAGCAATCAGCCCCAGCATTTT,CASSQQGRGSNQPQHF
TRBD1,TRBJ1-5,few,TRBV5-6,TGTGCCAGCAGCAAACTCCGGGACAGGGTCGATCAGCCCCAGCATTTT,CASSKLRDRVDQPQHF
-,TRBJ2-1,many,TRBV20-1,TGCAGCGCATCGGACATGCCCAGGAATGAGCAGTTCTTC,CSASDMPRNEQFF
TRBD1,TRBJ1-5,-,TRBV7-2,TGTGCCAGCAGCTTTAGGACAGGGTCCCCGGGGCATTTT,CASSFRTGSPGHF
-,TRBJ1-4,many,TRBV20-1,TGCAGTGCTTCCCAATCGGCAACTAATGAAAAACTGTTTTTT,CSASQSATNEKLFF
-,TRBJ1-5,few,TRBV6-4,TGTGCCAGCAGTGAAACTAGCAATCAGCCCCAGCATTTT,CASSETSNQPQHF
TRBD1,TRBJ1-1,-,TRBV6-1,TGTGCCAGCAGTAGAAGGGACAGCATGAACACTGAAGCTTTCTTT,CASSRRDSMNTEAFF
-,TRBJ1-1,-,TRBV30,TGTGCCTGGACACCGAGTGGGACTGAAGCTTTCTTT,CAWTPSGTEAFF
-,TRBJ2-1,few,TRBV25-1,TGTGCCAGCAGTGAATGGGGGGGGACAACTGACAATGAGCAGTTCTTC,CASSEWGGTTDNEQFF
-,TRBJ2-2,many,TRBV7-2,TGTGCCAGCAGCTTAGCCAGCGTCGGCACCGGGGAGCTGTTTTTT,CASSLASVGTGELFF
-,TRBJ1-1,many,TRBV29-1,TGCAGCGTTGAGGAAAGGTACAACACTGAAGCTTTCTTT,CSVEERYNTEAFF
-,TRBJ2-7,-,TRBV7-8,TGTGCCAGCAGCATGGAATACCAGGTTATATACGAGCAGTACTTC,CASSMEYQVIYEQYF
TRBD2,TRBJ2-5,few,TRBV20-1,TGCAGTGCTCCTCTTGGCGGGGGGATACAAGAGACCCAGTACTTC,CSAPLGGGIQETQYF
-,TRBJ2-3,many,TRBV6-1,TGTGCCAGCAGCGAGAGGAGGGGTTACACAGATACGCAGTATTTT,CASSERRGYTDTQYF
-,TRBJ2-1,-,TRBV12-3/TRBV12-4,TGTGCCAGCAGTTTATCAGGCCCCTACAATGAGCAGTTCTTC,CASSLSGPYNEQFF
-,TRBJ1-4,-,TRBV6-5,TGTGCCAGCAGTTACCCTACCAGGGCAACTAATGAAAAACTGTTTTTT,CASSYPTRATNEKLFF
TRBD2,TRBJ2-3,-,TRBV7-2,TGTGCCAGCAGCTCAGCGGGGGGCCTGAAGAATACGCAGTATTTT,CASSSAGGLKNTQYF
TRBD1,TRBJ2-1,-,TRBV7-3,TGTGCCAGCAGCTTCAGGACAGGGGGCTTTGGTGAGCAGTTCTTC,CASSFRTGGFGEQFF
TRBD2,TRBJ2-7,many,TRBV20-1,TGCAGTGCTAGAGACGGGACTAGCGGGTACAGCTCCTACGAGCAGTACTTC,CSARDGTSGYSSYEQYF
TRBD2,TRBJ2-1,many,TRBV10-3,TGTGCCATCAGCGTCGCAGCGGGGGAGTACAATGAGCAGTTCTTC,CAISVAAGEYNEQFF
TRBD1,TRBJ1-2,-,TRBV4-3,TGCGCCAGCAGCCAGCAACAGGGGGCCAACTATGGCTACACCTTC,CASSQQQGANYGYTF
-,TRBJ2-6,few,TRBV20-1,TGCAGTGCTGGCGCGACCTCTGGGGCCAACGTCCTGACTTTC,CSAGATSGANVLTF
TRBD2,TRBJ2-1,few,TRBV24-1,TGTGCCACCAGTGACCGGACTAGCGGGTCCTCCAATGAGCAGTTCTTC,CATSDRTSGSSNEQFF
-,TRBJ2-4,few,TRBV5-1,TGCGCCAGCAGCACCCCGGGCCTCTTAGACGAAAACATTCAGTACTTC,CASSTPGLLDENIQYF
-,TRBJ2-4,many,TRBV20-1,TGCAGTGCTAGTCCCTTTTGGGGGGGGCGAAAAGAAAACATTCAGTACTTC,CSASPFWGGRKENIQYF
-,TRBJ2-6,many,TRBV7-3,TGTGCCAGCAGCCCAAGTAACTCTGGGGCCAACGTCCTGACTTTC,CASSPSNSGANVLTF
-,TRBJ1-1,-,TRBV11-1,TGTGCCAGCAGCTTGGGGCATCGGGGATGGGGAGGGGACACTGAAGCTTTCTTT,CASSLGHRGWGGDTEAFF
TRBD2,TRBJ2-1,many,TRBV20-1,TGCAGTGCTAGGGTTTGGTTGGGGACTAGAGACGAGCAGTTCTTC,CSARVWLGTRDEQFF
TRBD2,TRBJ2-1,-,TRBV20-1,TGCAGTGCCCCGAAGGCTAGCGGTAACAATGAGCAGTTCTTC,CSAPKASGNNEQFF
TRBD1,TRBJ2-2,-,TRBV6-2/TRBV6-3,TGTGCCAGCAGAAAGGACAGGCCGGCCACCGGGGAGCTGTTTTTT,CASRKDRPATGELFF
-,TRBJ2-2,many,TRBV20-1,TGCAGTGCTAGGGACAGTCTGAACACCGGGGAGCTGTTTTTT,CSARDSLNTGELFF
-,TRBJ2-1,-,TRBV20-1,TGCTGTGTACCGGGACAGGGAAGCCGGGGGGGCCGATACAATGAGCAGTTCTTC,CCVPGQGSRGGRYNEQFF
TRBD2,TRBJ2-3,few,TRBV6-1,TGTGCCAGCAGTCGGACTAGCGGGGGGGCCATGAATACGCAGTATTTT,CASSRTSGGAMNTQYF
TRBD2,TRBJ2-1,-,TRBV30,TGTGCCTGGACCGGGACTAGAGAAAGATACAATGAGCAGTTCTTC,CAWTGTRERYNEQFF
-,TRBJ2-4,few,TRBV20-1,TGCAGTGCTAGAGATCTAGTGGAAAACATTCAGTACTTC,CSARDLVENIQYF
-,TRBJ2-1,many,TRBV5-1,TGTGCCAGCAGTTTGGGAGGCCCCTACAATGAGCAGTTCTTC,CASSLGGPYNEQFF
-,TRBJ1-4,few,TRBV21-1,TGTGCCAGCAGCAAAGGAAAGGGAAGGAGTGAAAAACTGTTTTTT,CASSKGKGRSEKLFF
-,TRBJ2-5,-,TRBV5-7,TGTGCCAGCAGCGGTCAGGTCATGACGGAAGAGACCCAGTACTTC,CASSGQVMTEETQYF
-,TRBJ2-5,-,TRBV7-2,TGTGCCAGCAGCTTAGGGGTGGCGCGGGGGCCATCGGAGACCCAGTACTTC,CASSLGVARGPSETQYF
TRBD1,TRBJ1-6,-,TRBV20-1,TGCAGTGCTAGGAGGGACAGTATGAATTCACCCCTCCACTTT,CSARRDSMNSPLHF